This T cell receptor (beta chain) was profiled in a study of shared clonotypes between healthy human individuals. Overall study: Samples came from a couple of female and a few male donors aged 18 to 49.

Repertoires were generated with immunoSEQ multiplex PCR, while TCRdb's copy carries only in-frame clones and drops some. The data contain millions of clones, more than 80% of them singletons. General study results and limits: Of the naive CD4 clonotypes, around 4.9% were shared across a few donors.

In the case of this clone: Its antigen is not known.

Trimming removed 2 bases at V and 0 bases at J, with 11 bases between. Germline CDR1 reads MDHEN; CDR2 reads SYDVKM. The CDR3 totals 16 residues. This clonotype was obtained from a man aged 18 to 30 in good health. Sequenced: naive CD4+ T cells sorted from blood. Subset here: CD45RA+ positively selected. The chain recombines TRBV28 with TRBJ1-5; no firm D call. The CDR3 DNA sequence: TGTGCCAGCAGTTTAACGTGGGTTTCTAGCAATCAGCCCCAGCATTTT. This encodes CASSLTWVSSNQPQHF. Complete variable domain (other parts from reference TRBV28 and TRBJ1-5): DVKVTQSSRYLVKRTGEKVFLECVQDMDHENMFWYRQDPGLGLRLIYFSYDVKMKEKGDIPEGYSVSREKKERFSLILESASTNQTSMYLCASSLTWVSSNQPQHFGDGTRLSIL.